This T cell receptor beta chain was recovered during a study of blood T cell repertoires in COVID-19. Study overall: Donors in the United States, Italy and Spain gave samples during acute or convalescent COVID-19. PBMCs, B-cell-depleted T cells, or T cells provided the cDNA or gDNA that made up the material.

In germline, CDR1 is WSHSY, CDR2 SAAADI. The CDR3 is 12 residues long. Deletions cut 7 bases from V and 6 bases from J, with 13 bases between. In the authors' methods: Quantification of nucleated cells was approximated via reference gene primer amplification. Sequencing used immunoSEQ multiplex PCR; TCRdb keeps in-frame clones, though not all of them. The DNA was the basis for D and trimming; V, J and clone size are from that table. This table has 150,000 or so clones, 81% appearing once. The specimen sequenced was peripheral blood. The chain is built from TRBV10-2 and TRBJ2-7; tentatively, D is TRBD1 (5 bases). This TCR was recovered from a human donor in a cohort sampled during active COVID-19. The CDR3 nucleotides read TGCGCCAGCACCGGGTCCAGGGCCGAGCAGTACTTC. This sequence encodes CASTGSRAEQYF.